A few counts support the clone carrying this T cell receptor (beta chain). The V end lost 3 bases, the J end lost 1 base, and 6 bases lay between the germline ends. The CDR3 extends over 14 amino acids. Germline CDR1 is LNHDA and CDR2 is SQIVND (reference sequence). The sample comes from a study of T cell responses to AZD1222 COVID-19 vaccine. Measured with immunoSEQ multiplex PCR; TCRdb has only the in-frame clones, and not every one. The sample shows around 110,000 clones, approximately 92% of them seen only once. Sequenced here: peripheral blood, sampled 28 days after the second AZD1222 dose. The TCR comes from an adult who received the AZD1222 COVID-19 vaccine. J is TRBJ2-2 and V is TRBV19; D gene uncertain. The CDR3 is CASSIKENTGELFF. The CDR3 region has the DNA TGTGCCAGTAGTATTAAAGAGAACACCGGGGAGCTGTTTTTT.